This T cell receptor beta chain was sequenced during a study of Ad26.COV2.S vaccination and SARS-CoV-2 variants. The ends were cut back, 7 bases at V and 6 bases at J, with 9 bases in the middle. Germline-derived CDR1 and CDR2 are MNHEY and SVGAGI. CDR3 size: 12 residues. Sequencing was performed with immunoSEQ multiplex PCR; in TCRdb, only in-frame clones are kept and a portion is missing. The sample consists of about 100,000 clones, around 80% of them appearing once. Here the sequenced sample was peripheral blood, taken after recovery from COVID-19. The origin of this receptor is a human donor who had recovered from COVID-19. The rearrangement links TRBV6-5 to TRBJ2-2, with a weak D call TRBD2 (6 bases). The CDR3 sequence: CASKEGSGELFF. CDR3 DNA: TGTGCCAGCAAGGAGGGGTCCGGGGAGCTGTTTTTT.